Detailed here is one TCR beta chain. cDNA came from roughly 0.53 to 1 ug RNA primed by random hexamers. Each CDR3 protein gets one entry after TCRdb re-called the immunoSEQ multiplex PCR reads with MiXCR. In the table there are under 200,000 distinct CDR3 sequences, around 93% of which are singletons. The entry originates in a study of CD8 T cells in Susac syndrome. Study-level information: Susac syndrome patients were untreated, on corticosteroids with some adding intravenous immunoglobulin, or on intravenous immunoglobulin only.

Trimming stripped 1 base from V and 4 bases from J, with 2 bases between. Germline CDR1 reads SGHVS; CDR2 reads FQNEAQ. This CDR3 has 12 amino acids. The sequence came from a human donor with Susac syndrome. The sample was CD8+ T cells from PBMCs. The gene calls are TRBV7-8 and TRBJ1-3; no clear D. The CDR3 region is CASSLGGNTIYF. CDR3 in DNA: TGTGCCAGCAGCTTAGGAGGAAACACCATATATTTT.